This T cell receptor (beta chain) comes out of a study of read filtering for tumor transcriptome and immune sequencing. Background on the study: RNA-seq yielded only about 85 to 1273 TCR reads, IR-seq about 3.5 to 11 million.

Notes on the study in general: IR-seq and RNA-seq agreed better without single-read clonotypes. The sorted CD138-negative fraction was a mixed bone marrow immune population, not purified T cells.

This clonotype was counted only a few times. Its cognate antigen is unknown. Trimming pared 5 bases from V and 5 bases from J, leaving 18 bases between. Looked up from germline, CDR1 is SEHNR and CDR2 is FQNEAQ (reference sequence). CDR3 length: 15 residues. From 300 to 400 ng of RNA, a library with molecular barcoded alpha/delta and beta/gamma adaptors was made. In TCRdb, the reads were re-called with MiXCR into one record per CDR3 protein. The sample lists 75,000 to 95,000 distinct CDR3 sequences; about 12% were seen once. The chain recombines TRBV7-9 with TRBJ1-1, with D possibly matching TRBD1 (6 bases). Sample: a population of CD138-negative cells sorted from bone marrow. This clonotype was sampled from a donor aged 40 or older with multiple myeloma. The CDR3 coding sequence is TGTGCCAGCAGCGCTTACAGGGATCATAATACTGAAGCTTTCTTT. This codes for CASSAYRDHNTEAFF.